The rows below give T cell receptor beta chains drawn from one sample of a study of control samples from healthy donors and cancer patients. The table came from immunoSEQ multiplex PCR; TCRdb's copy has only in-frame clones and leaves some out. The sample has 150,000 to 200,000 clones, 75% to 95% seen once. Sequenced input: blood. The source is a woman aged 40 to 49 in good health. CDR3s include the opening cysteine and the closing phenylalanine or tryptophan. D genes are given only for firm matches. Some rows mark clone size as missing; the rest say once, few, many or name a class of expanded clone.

CASSLDGVDLYEQYF	TGTGCCAGCAGCTTAGACGGGGTAGACCTCTACGAGCAGTACTTC	TRBV7-2	.	TRBJ2-7	.
CASRDRSTLNTEAFF	TGTGCCAGCAGAGACAGGAGTACCTTGAACACTGAAGCTTTCTTT	TRBV6-5	.	TRBJ1-1	.
CLKTIWKNAEGLAFF	TGTCTAAAAACGATATGGAAAAACGCCGAGGGCCTGGCTTTCTTT	TRBV19	.	TRBJ1-1	.
CASSMGILTNTEAFF	TGTGCCAGTAGTATGGGTATTCTGACGAACACTGAAGCTTTCTTT	TRBV19	.	TRBJ1-1	few
CASSGSAGNYGYTF	TGTGCCAGCAGCGGGTCGGCAGGGAACTATGGCTACACCTTC	TRBV9	.	TRBJ1-2	.
CASPDASYEQYF	TGTGCCAGTCCCGACGCCTCCTACGAGCAGTACTTC	TRBV6-4	.	TRBJ2-7	.
CASSVGGATNTEAFF	TGTGCCAGCAGTGTGGGGGGTGCAACAAACACTGAAGCTTTCTTT	TRBV6-2/TRBV6-3	.	TRBJ1-1	.
CASSYSLGQPNNEQFF	TGTGCCAGCAGTTACTCATTGGGACAGCCCAACAATGAGCAGTTCTTC	TRBV6-5	TRBD1	TRBJ2-1	.
CASSLADDEQYF	TGCGCCAGCAGCTTGGCTGACGACGAGCAGTACTTC	TRBV5-1	.	TRBJ2-7	few
CASSVSRGGKDTQYF	TGTGCCAGCAGCGTCTCACGGGGGGGTAAAGATACGCAGTATTTT	TRBV7-2	TRBD2	TRBJ2-3	.
CASSMYGYTF	TGTGCCAGCAGCATGTATGGCTACACCTTC	TRBV2	.	TRBJ1-2	.
CASSLDNVAGYTF	TGTGCCAGCAGCTTAGATAACGTGGCTGGCTACACCTTC	TRBV11-2	.	TRBJ1-2	once
CASSFLERAPLAEQYF	TGTGCCAGCAGCTTTTTGGAGCGGGCCCCCCTGGCCGAGCAGTACTTC	TRBV5-5	.	TRBJ2-7	.
CASSQDTPLRPLSYEQYF	TGTGCCAGCAGCCAAGATACTCCGCTCAGGCCCCTCTCCTACGAGCAGTACTTC	TRBV3-1/TRBV3-2	.	TRBJ2-7	.
CASSINRAEKLFF	TGTGCCAGTAGTATTAACAGGGCGGAAAAACTGTTTTTT	TRBV19	.	TRBJ1-4	.
CASSSTEAFF	TGTGCCAGCAGTAGCACTGAAGCTTTCTTT	TRBV2	.	TRBJ1-1	.
CASDREFNSGANVLTF	TGTGCCAGCGACAGGGAGTTCAACTCTGGGGCCAACGTCCTGACTTTC	TRBV21-1	.	TRBJ2-6	.
CASSESYRGESDTQYF	TGTGCCAGCAGTGAATCCTACAGGGGGGAGTCGGATACGCAGTATTTT	TRBV6-1	TRBD1	TRBJ2-3	.
CASSLHGQGTEAFF	TGTGCCAGCAGCTTACATGGACAGGGGACTGAAGCTTTCTTT	TRBV13	TRBD1	TRBJ1-1	.
CSVEDGQGVYGYTF	TGCAGCGTTGAAGATGGCCAGGGAGTCTATGGCTACACCTTC	TRBV29-1	.	TRBJ1-2	once
CASSLGLREQYF	TGTGCCAGCTCCCTGGGTCTGAGGGAGCAGTACTTC	TRBV18	.	TRBJ2-7	.
CATSSTNTEAFF	TGCGCCACCTCGAGTACGAACACTGAAGCTTTCTTT	TRBV4-1	.	TRBJ1-1	.
CASSPPGKNTDTQYF	TGTGCCAGCAGCCCACCGGGAAAAAACACAGATACGCAGTATTTT	TRBV3-1/TRBV3-2	.	TRBJ2-3	.
CASSPLGGILNTEAFF	TGTGCCAGCAGCCCCCTGGGGGGAATCCTGAACACTGAAGCTTTCTTT	TRBV7-9	.	TRBJ1-1	.
CASSFSAGANVLTF	TGTGCCAGCAGTTTCAGCGCTGGGGCCAACGTCCTGACTTTC	TRBV28	.	TRBJ2-6	.
CASSSQPGTVNTEAFF	TGTGCCAGCAGCTCACAACCCGGGACAGTGAACACTGAAGCTTTCTTT	TRBV7-6	TRBD1	TRBJ1-1	.
CASRSGTANSPLHF	TGTGCCAGCAGGTCCGGGACAGCAAATTCACCCCTCCACTTT	TRBV27	TRBD1	TRBJ1-6	.
CASSLVTSGGDTQYF	TGTGCCAGCAGCTTAGTAACTAGCGGGGGAGATACGCAGTATTTT	TRBV7-9	TRBD2	TRBJ2-3	few
CATSRVSGDSTDTQYF	TGTGCCACCAGCAGAGTATCCGGAGATAGCACAGATACGCAGTATTTT	TRBV15	.	TRBJ2-3	.
CASSFGDRNSPLHF	TGTGCCAGCAGTTTCGGGGACAGAAATTCACCCCTCCACTTT	TRBV28	TRBD1	TRBJ1-6	.
CASSSPGTGANYGYTF	TGTGCCAGCAGTTCCCCCGGGACAGGAGCTAACTATGGCTACACCTTC	TRBV6-5	TRBD1	TRBJ1-2	.
CAISGRLGQTYNEQFF	TGTGCCATCAGTGGGCGGCTTGGCCAGACCTACAATGAGCAGTTCTTC	TRBV10-3	.	TRBJ2-1	.
CASSDVGGGQPQHF	TGTGCCAGCAGTGACGTCGGGGGGGGTCAGCCCCAGCATTTT	TRBV25-1	.	TRBJ1-5	.
CASSLSPGEKLFF	TGTGCCAGCAGCTTGTCTCCCGGGGAAAAACTGTTTTTT	TRBV5-4	.	TRBJ1-4	.
CASSRQSGEDTQYF	TGTGCCAGCTCACGACAGAGCGGGGAGGATACGCAGTATTTT	TRBV18	TRBD2	TRBJ2-3	.
CASSLDRGAWNEQFF	TGTGCCAGCAGCCTCGATCGTGGGGCTTGGAATGAGCAGTTCTTC	TRBV7-7	.	TRBJ2-1	.
CASSLGGGPMQFF	TGTGCCAGCAGCTTGGGCGGGGGGCCAATGCAGTTCTTC	TRBV5-6	TRBD2	TRBJ2-1	.
CASSLTWTGEKLFF	TGTGCCAGCAGCCTCACATGGACAGGAGAAAAACTGTTTTTT	TRBV5-5	TRBD1	TRBJ1-4	once
CASSLGDLAGTHTDTQYF	TGTGCCAGCAGCTTGGGGGATCTAGCGGGGACACACACAGATACGCAGTATTTT	TRBV11-3	TRBD2	TRBJ2-3	many
CASSEASGGQETQYF	TGTGCCAGCAGTGAAGCATCAGGAGGGCAAGAGACCCAGTACTTC	TRBV6-1	.	TRBJ2-5	.
CASSLVSGNTIYF	TGTGCCAGCAGTTTGGTATCTGGAAACACCATATATTTT	TRBV12-3/TRBV12-4	.	TRBJ1-3	.
CASSLAGGADTEAFF	TGTGCCAGCAGCTTAGCAGGGGGGGCCGACACTGAAGCTTTCTTT	TRBV7-6	.	TRBJ1-1	.
CASSLGGQGVTEAFF	TGTGCCAGCAGCTTGGGAGGACAGGGGGTCACTGAAGCTTTCTTT	TRBV5-4	TRBD1	TRBJ1-1	.
CASSSRDTTEAFF	TGTGCCAGCAGCTCCCGGGACACCACTGAAGCTTTCTTT	TRBV3-1/TRBV3-2	.	TRBJ1-1	.
CASSSGGRDVAYEQYF	TGTGCCAGCAGCTCCGGAGGGCGGGACGTCGCCTACGAGCAGTACTTC	TRBV13	.	TRBJ2-7	.
CASSLAPDDNSPLHF	TGTGCCAGCAGCTTGGCCCCAGATGATAATTCACCCCTCCACTTT	TRBV5-5	.	TRBJ1-6	.
CASSLRLDRGTEAFF	TGTGCCAGCAGCCTTAGATTAGACAGGGGGACTGAAGCTTTCTTT	TRBV7-8	TRBD1	TRBJ1-1	.
CASGNSGVDYNEQFF	TGTGCCAGCGGGAATTCAGGGGTGGACTACAATGAGCAGTTCTTC	TRBV6-5	.	TRBJ2-1	.